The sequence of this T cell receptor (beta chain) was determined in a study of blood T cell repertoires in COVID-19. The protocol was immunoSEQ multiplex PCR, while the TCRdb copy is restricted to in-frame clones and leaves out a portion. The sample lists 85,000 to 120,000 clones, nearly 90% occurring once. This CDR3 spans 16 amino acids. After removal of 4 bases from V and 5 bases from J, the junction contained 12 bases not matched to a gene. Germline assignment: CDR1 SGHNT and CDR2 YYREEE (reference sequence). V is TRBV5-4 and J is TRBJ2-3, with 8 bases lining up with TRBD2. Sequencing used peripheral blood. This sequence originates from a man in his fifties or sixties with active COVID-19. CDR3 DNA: TGTGCCAGCAGCCTCGGCCGGGGGGGCCATGGAGATACGCAGTATTTT. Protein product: CASSLGRGGHGDTQYF.